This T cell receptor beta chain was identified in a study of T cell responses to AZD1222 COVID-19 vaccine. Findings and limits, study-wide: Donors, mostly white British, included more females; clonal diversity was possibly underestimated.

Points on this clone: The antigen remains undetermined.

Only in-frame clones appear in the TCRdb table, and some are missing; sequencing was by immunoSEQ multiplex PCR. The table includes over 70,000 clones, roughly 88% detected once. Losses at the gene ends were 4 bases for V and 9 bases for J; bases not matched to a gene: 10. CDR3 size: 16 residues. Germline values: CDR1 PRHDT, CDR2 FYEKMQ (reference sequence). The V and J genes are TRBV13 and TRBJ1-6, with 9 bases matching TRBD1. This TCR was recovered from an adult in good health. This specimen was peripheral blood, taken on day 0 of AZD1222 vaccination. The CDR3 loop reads CASSSFAQGARSPLHF. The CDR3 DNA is TGTGCCAGCAGCTCCTTTGCACAGGGGGCGCGTTCACCCCTCCACTTT.